The text below deals with one TCR beta chain. Its antigen is unidentified. The germline V and J ends were trimmed by 6 bases and 6 bases, with 15 bases remaining between them. Germline CDR1 and CDR2: ENHRY and SYGVKD. CDR3 size: 13 residues. TCRdb reanalysed the RT-PCR reads using MiXCR and keeps one entry per CDR3 protein. The repertoire holds under 200,000 distinct CDR3 sequences, with about 11% as singletons. This record belongs to a study of response to subunit inactivated influenza vaccine. Study observations and caveats: Only a handful of new T cells, the authors suggested, are recruited with each seasonal influenza vaccination.

The chain recombines TRBV10-3 with TRBJ2-7; D might be TRBD1 (6 bases). Material: CD8+ T cells sorted from PBMCs, obtained around 2 years after vaccination. The receptor was isolated from a man between 50 and 69 years old who received an inactivated influenza vaccine. Written as DNA, the CDR3 is TGTGCCATCAGGGTGACAGGAAGCGGCGAGCAGTACTTC. This codes for CAIRVTGSGEQYF.